Each of the 14 T cell receptor beta chains below was sequenced from the same sample in a study of Graves' ophthalmopathy and Graves' hyperthyroidism. Amplification targeted the TCR beta CDR3 regions, with RNA transcripts as the source material. Amplification began with first-round RT-PCR using HTBI primers, then second-round multiplex PCR was performed. MiXCR, run by TCRdb on the multiplex PCR reads, gives a single entry per CDR3 protein. The sample shows about 400,000 distinct CDR3 sequences, roughly 21% of them seen only once. Sequenced material: peripheral blood. These receptors originate from a young woman with stable Graves' hyperthyroidism.

The CDR3 spells CASSRDRVFYEQYF. The CDR3 DNA sequence: TGTGCCAGCTCACGGGACAGAGTTTTCTACGAGCAGTACTTC. The rearrangement links TRBV18 to TRBJ2-7; TRBD1 matches at 7 bases. With 4 bases clipped from V and 3 bases from J, the junction kept 6 bases outside the gene matches. The CDR3 sequence is 14 residues long. Germline-derived CDR1 and CDR2 are KGHSH and LQKENI. Variable domain in full (rest from reference TRBV18 and TRBJ2-7): NAGVMQNPRHLVRRRGQEARLRCSPMKGHSHVYWYRQLPEEGLKFMVYLQKENIIDESGMPKERFSAEFPKEGPSILRIQQVVRGDSAAYFCASSRDRVFYEQYFGPGTRLTVT.

This clonotype was seen repeatedly, ten times or more. This clone may be a read error of a much larger clone one base away. This sequence joins TRBV6-2 or TRBV6-3 and TRBJ2-7; D possibly corresponds to TRBD2 (5 bases). Germline V lookup: CDR1 MNHEY, CDR2 SVGEGT. The CDR3 consists of 14 residues. The CDR3 DNA follows: TGTGCCAGCAGCTACCTCGGGGTTTCCTACGAGCAGTGCTTC. Translating gives CASSYLGVSYEQCF.

This rearrangement joins TRBV28 to TRBJ2-7; the match to TRBD1 covers 7 bases. The V gene's germline CDR1 is MDHEN and CDR2 SYDVKM. V lost 6 bases to trimming and J lost 6 bases; unmatched junction nucleotides: 14. This CDR3 is 15 amino acids long. The CDR3 reads CASSNINRGGIEQYF. Written as DNA, the CDR3 is TGTGCCAGCAGCAACATCAACAGGGGTGGGATCGAGCAGTACTTC.

This clonotype showed up just a few times. The chain couples TRBV14 to TRBJ2-7; D ambiguous. Germline CDR1 is SGHDN and CDR2 is FVKESK. The CDR3 loop spans 12 amino acids. The ends were cut back, 3 bases at V and 4 bases at J, with 7 bases in the middle. The DNA of the CDR3 is TGTGCCAGCAGCCACGTCGGGTACGAGCAGTACTTC. Amino acid sequence: CASSHVGYEQYF. Looking up the rest from reference TRBV14 and TRBJ2-7 gives the full variable domain: EAGVTQFPSHSVIEKGQTVTLRCDPISGHDNLYWYRRVMGKEIKFLLHFVKESKQDESGMPNNRFLAERTGGTYSTLKVQPAELEDSGVYFCASSHVGYEQYFGPGTRLTVT.

This chain connects TRBV10-3 to TRBJ1-3; a weak D match, TRBD1 (5 bases). Trimming took off 6 bases at V and 0 bases at J, with 12 bases between the two ends. Germline CDR1 reads ENHRY; CDR2 reads SYGVKD. The CDR3 runs to 15 residues. The CDR3 region is CAIRDGGYSGNTIYF. Here the CDR3 DNA reads TGTGCCATCAGGGACGGGGGATACTCTGGAAACACCATATATTTT.

This clonotype was seen repeatedly, ten times or more. V gene TRBV27 combines with J gene TRBJ2-7; 8 nucleotides match TRBD1. Germline-derived CDR1 and CDR2 are MNHEY and SMNVEV (reference sequence). Losses at the gene ends were 5 bases for V and 4 bases for J; bases not matched to a gene: 13. This CDR3 is built from 16 residues. The CDR3 loop is CASSVQGDGGLYEQYF. The CDR3 nucleotides are TGTGCCAGCAGTGTACAGGGGGATGGGGGGTTATACGAGCAGTACTTC.

This clonotype was found many times. This chain uses TRBV20-1 with TRBJ2-7; 12 nucleotides align to TRBD2. With V trimmed by 3 bases and J by 6 bases, 6 bases remained unmatched. Germline V gene sequence: CDR1 DFQATT, CDR2 SNEGSKA (reference sequence). The CDR3 length is 14 residues. The CDR3 region is CSARRLAGVGEQYF. DNA of the CDR3: TGCAGTGCTAGGCGACTAGCGGGAGTGGGCGAGCAGTACTTC.

This clonotype was counted ten times or more. The chain recombines TRBV6-5 with TRBJ2-7; the match to TRBD2 covers 12 bases. Germline V gene data show CDR1 as MNHEY and CDR2 as SVGAGI. This CDR3 has 15 amino acids. The V gene end was trimmed by 6 bases and the J gene end by 2 bases; junction bases not matched to a gene: 5. CDR3 bases: TGTGCCAGCAGAAGGACTAGCGGGAAAACCTACGAGCAGTACTTC. This codes for CASRRTSGKTYEQYF.

This clonotype was seen at least ten times. The rearrangement links TRBV29-1 to TRBJ2-7; 15 nucleotides line up with TRBD2. Germline values: CDR1 SQVTM, CDR2 ANQGSEA. The J segment lost 2 bases and the V segment lost 7 bases, leaving 9 bases of the junction unmatched. The CDR3 is 16 residues long. CDR3 in DNA: TGCAGCGCATCCGGGACTAGCGGGAGGTCGACCTACGAGCAGTACTTC. Translating it yields CSASGTSGRSTYEQYF.

This clonotype has ten or more counts. This may be a read error: a much more frequent sequence differs by one nucleotide. The chain combines TRBV6-5 with TRBJ2-5; TRBD1 aligns across 7 bases. Unmatched junction bases numbered 5, after V lost 0 bases and J lost 7 bases. There are 14 residues in the CDR3. The germline CDR1 and CDR2 sequences are MNHEY and SVGAGI. The CDR3 sequence is CASSYSRGRGTQYF. The CDR3 coding sequence is TGTGCCAGCAGTTACTCGAGGGGGCGCGGGACCCAGTACTTC.

This clonotype was seen at least ten times. The chain uses TRBV19 and TRBJ1-5; no clear D gene. The V end lost 6 bases, the J end lost 4 bases, and 16 bases lay between the germline ends. The germline V gene encodes CDR1 LNHDA and CDR2 SQIVND (reference sequence). This CDR3 comprises 15 residues. The CDR3 spells CASRGTDGANQPQHF. CDR3 bases: TGTGCCAGTAGGGGTACGGACGGAGCAAATCAGCCCCAGCATTTT. The full variable domain, its missing parts supplied by reference TRBV19 and TRBJ1-5, is DGGITQSPKYLFRKEGQNVTLSCEQNLNHDAMYWYRQDPGQGLRLIYYSQIVNDFQKGDIAEGYSVSREKKESFPLTVTSAQKNPTAFYLCASRGTDGANQPQHFGDGTRLSIL.

This clonotype was seen repeatedly, ten times or more. V and J are TRBV29-1 and TRBJ2-7; D not resolved. Germline V CDR1 and CDR2: SQVTM, ANQGSEA. V was shortened by 1 base and J by 3 bases, with 10 bases between the two germline ends. The CDR3 has 13 amino acids. The CDR3 is CSVEGPEVYEQYF. CDR3 bases: TGCAGCGTTGAAGGGCCAGAGGTCTACGAGCAGTACTTC.

Ten or more counts support this clonotype. The CDR3 bases are TGTGCCAGCAGTTGGTTCGAGAGGGCAAACACCATATATTTT. It yields the protein CASSWFERANTIYF. The rearrangement joins TRBV12-3 or TRBV12-4 to TRBJ1-3; D remains unclear. V lost 4 bases to trimming and J lost 6 bases, with 13 bases between them. CDR3 size: 14 residues.

Comment on this clonotype: This clone may be a read error of a much larger clone one base away. The chain links TRBV25-1 to TRBJ2-5, with 8 bases lining up with TRBD1. The germline V gene has CDR1 MGHDK and CDR2 SYGVNS. The CDR3 runs to 15 residues. The DNA of the CDR3 is TGTGTCAGCAGATCGCCAGGGGGCGGCCAAGAGACCCAGTACTTC. Translated, it gives CVSRSPGGGQETQYF.